The T cell receptor beta chain under discussion was sequenced for a study of OX40 agonist ivuxolimab in advanced cancers. Turning to the study itself: Enrollees could have had prior anti-PD-1, anti-PD-L1 or anti-CTLA-4 therapy, which 30% to 50% had received.

Data came from immunoSEQ multiplex PCR; TCRdb stores just in-frame clones and leaves some out. This sample has approximately 70,000 clones, with around 94% found just once. Trimming shortened V by 6 bases and J by 2 bases, and 14 bases separated the two germline ends. The CDR3 extends over 15 amino acids. Germline loops: CDR1 MNHEY, CDR2 SMNVEV (reference sequence). Autoimmune disease history or systemic immunosuppression led to patient exclusion. Blood sampling took place at baseline, cycle 4 day 1, and cycle 7 day 1. The genes are TRBV27 and TRBJ2-1; D is unresolved. The source of this sequence is an adult with an advanced solid tumor such as melanoma, head and neck, liver or kidney cancer. The source material was CD4+ or CD8+ T cells sorted from blood, sampled in a trial of the OX40 agonist ivuxolimab. CDR3 coding DNA: TGTGCCAGCAGGAACCTCGGCGGTCCCTACAATGAGCAGTTCTTC. Its translation: CASRNLGGPYNEQFF.